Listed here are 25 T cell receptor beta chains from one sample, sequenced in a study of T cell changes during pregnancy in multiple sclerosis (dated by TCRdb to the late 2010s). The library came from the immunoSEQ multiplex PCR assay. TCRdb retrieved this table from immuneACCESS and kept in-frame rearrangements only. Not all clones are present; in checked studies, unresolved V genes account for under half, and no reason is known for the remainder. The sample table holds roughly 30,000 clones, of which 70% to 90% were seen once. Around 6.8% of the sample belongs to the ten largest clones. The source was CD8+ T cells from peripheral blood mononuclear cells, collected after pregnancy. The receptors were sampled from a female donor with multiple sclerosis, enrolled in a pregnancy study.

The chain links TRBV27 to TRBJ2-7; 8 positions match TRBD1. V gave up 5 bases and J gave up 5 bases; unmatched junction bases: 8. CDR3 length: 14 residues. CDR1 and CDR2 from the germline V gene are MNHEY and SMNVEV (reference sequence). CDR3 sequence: CASSRTGNSDEQYF. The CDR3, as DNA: TGTGCCAGCAGTCGGACAGGGAATAGCGACGAGCAGTACTTC.

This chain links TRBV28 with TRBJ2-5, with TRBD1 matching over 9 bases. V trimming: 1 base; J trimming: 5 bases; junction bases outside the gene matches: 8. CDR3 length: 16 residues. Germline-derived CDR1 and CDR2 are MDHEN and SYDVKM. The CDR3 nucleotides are TGTGCCAGCAGTTTATCACCGGGACAGGGAGGGGAGACCCAGTACTTC. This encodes CASSLSPGQGGETQYF.

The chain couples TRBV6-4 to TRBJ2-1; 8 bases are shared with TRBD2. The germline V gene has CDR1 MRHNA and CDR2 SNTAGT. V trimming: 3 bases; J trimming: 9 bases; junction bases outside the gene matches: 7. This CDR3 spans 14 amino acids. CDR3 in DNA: TGTGCCAGCAGTGAGTCGGGAGGGCCCAGTGAGCAGTTCTTC. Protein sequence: CASSESGGPSEQFF.

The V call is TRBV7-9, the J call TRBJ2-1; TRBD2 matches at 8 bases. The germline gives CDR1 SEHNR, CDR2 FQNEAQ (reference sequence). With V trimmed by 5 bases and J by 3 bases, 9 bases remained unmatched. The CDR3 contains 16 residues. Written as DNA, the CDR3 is TGTGCCAGCAGCCCACCGGAAGCGGGGGACTACAATGAGCAGTTCTTC. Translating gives CASSPPEAGDYNEQFF.

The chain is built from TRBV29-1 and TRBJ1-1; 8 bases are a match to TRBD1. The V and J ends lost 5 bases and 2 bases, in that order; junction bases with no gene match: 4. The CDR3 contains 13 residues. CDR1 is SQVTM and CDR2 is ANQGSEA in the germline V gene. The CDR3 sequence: CSVSGGDNTEAFF. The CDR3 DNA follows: TGCAGCGTTTCAGGGGGCGATAACACTGAAGCTTTCTTT. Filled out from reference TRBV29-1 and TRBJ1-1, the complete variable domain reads SAVISQKPSRDICQRGTSLTIQCQVDSQVTMMFWYRQQPGQSLTLIATANQGSEATYESGFVIDKFPISRPNLTFSTLTVSNMSPEDSSIYLCSVSGGDNTEAFFGQGTRLTVV.

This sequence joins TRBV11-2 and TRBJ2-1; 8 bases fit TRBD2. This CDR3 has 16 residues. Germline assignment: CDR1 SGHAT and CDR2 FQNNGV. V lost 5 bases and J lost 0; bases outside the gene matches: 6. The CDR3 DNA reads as TGTGCCAGCAGCGAACAAGCGGGAGTCTCCTACAATGAGCAGTTCTTC. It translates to CASSEQAGVSYNEQFF.

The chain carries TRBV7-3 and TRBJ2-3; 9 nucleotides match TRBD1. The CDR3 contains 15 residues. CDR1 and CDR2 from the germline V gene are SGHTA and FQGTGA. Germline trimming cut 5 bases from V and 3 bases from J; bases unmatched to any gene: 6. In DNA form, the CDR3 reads TGTGCCAGCAGCCCGACAGGGGGTGATACAGATACGCAGTATTTT. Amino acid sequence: CASSPTGGDTDTQYF.

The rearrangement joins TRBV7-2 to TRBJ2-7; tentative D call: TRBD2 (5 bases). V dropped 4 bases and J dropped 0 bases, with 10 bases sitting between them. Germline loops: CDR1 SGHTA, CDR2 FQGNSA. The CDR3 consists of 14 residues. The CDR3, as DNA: TGTGCCAGCAGCTCAAGCGGACTCTCCTACGAGCAGTACTTC. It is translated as CASSSSGLSYEQYF.

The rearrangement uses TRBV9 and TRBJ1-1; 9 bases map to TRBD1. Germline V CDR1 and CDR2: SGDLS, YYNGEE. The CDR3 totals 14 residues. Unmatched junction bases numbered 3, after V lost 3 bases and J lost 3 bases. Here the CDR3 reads CASSARTGDTEAFF. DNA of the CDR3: TGTGCCAGCAGCGCCCGGACAGGGGACACTGAAGCTTTCTTT. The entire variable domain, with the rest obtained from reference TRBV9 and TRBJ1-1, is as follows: DSGVTQTPKHLITATGQRVTLRCSPRSGDLSVYWYQQSLDQGLQFLIQYYNGEERAKGNILERFSAQQFPDLHSELNLSSLELGDSALYFCASSARTGDTEAFFGQGTRLTVV.

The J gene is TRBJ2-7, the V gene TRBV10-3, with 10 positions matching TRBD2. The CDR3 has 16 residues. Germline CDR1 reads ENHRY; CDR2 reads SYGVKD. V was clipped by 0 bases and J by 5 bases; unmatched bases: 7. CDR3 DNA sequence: TGTGCCATCAGTGAGTCCGGTCTAGCGGGAGACCACGAGCAGTACTTC. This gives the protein CAISESGLAGDHEQYF.

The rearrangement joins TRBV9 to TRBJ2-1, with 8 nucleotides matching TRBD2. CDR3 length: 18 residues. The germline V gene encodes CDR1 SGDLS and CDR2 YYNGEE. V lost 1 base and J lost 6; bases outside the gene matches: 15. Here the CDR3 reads CASSVSRLARYSPNEQFF. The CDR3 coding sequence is TGTGCCAGCAGCGTATCACGACTAGCGCGTTATAGCCCCAATGAGCAGTTCTTC. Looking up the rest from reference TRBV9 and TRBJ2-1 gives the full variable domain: DSGVTQTPKHLITATGQRVTLRCSPRSGDLSVYWYQQSLDQGLQFLIQYYNGEERAKGNILERFSAQQFPDLHSELNLSSLELGDSALYFCASSVSRLARYSPNEQFFGPGTRLTVL.

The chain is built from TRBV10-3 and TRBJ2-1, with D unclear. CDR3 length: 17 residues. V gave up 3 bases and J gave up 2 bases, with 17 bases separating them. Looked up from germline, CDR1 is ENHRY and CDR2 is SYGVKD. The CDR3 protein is CAISDPSVTGAYNEQFF. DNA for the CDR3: TGTGCCATCAGTGACCCTTCTGTGACGGGTGCCTACAATGAGCAGTTCTTC.

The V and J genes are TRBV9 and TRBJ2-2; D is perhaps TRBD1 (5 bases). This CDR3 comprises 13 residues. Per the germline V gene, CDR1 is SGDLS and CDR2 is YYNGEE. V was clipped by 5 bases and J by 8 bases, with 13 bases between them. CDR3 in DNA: TGTGCCAGCAGGACGCAGGGATCAGGGGAGCTGTTTTTT. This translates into CASRTQGSGELFF.

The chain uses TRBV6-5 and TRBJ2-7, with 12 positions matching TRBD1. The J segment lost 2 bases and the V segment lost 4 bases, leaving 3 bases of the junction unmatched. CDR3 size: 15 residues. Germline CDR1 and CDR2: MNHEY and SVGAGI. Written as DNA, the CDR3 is TGTGCCAGCAGTTGGGGACAGGGGGCGGCCTACGAGCAGTACTTC. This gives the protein CASSWGQGAAYEQYF.

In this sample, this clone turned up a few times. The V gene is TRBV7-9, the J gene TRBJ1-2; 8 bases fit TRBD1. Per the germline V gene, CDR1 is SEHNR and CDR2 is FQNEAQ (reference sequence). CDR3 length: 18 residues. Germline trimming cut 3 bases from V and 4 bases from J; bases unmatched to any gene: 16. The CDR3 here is CASSFGPGQVVSPYGYTF. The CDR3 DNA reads TGTGCCAGCAGCTTTGGACCGGGACAGGTGGTATCCCCCTATGGCTACACCTTC.

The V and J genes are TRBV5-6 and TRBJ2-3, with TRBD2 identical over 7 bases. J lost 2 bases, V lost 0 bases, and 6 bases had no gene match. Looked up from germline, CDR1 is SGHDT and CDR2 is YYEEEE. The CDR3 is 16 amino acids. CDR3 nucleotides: TGTGCCAGCAGCTTGGGGGCGGGAGCGGTCACAGATACGCAGTATTTT. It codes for CASSLGAGAVTDTQYF.

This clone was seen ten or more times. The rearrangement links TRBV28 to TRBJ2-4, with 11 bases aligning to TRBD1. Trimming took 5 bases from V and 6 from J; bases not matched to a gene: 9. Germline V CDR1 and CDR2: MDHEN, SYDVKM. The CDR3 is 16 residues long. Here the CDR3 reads CASSRDRGASVNIQYF. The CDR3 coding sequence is TGTGCCAGCAGTAGGGACAGGGGGGCATCAGTAAACATTCAGTACTTC.

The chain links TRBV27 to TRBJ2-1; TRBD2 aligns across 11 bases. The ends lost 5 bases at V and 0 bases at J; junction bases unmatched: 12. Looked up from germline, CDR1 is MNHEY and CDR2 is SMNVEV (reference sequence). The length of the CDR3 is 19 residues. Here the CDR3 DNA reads TGTGCCAGCAGTCCTACTAGCGGGAGTTCCCTATTCTCCTACAATGAGCAGTTCTTC. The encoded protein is CASSPTSGSSLFSYNEQFF.

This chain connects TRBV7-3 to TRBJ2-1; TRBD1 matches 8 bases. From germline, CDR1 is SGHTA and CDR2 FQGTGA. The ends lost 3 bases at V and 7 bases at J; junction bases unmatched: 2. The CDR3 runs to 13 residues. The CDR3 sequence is CASSFGQGNEQFF. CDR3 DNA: TGTGCCAGCAGCTTCGGACAGGGTAATGAGCAGTTCTTC.

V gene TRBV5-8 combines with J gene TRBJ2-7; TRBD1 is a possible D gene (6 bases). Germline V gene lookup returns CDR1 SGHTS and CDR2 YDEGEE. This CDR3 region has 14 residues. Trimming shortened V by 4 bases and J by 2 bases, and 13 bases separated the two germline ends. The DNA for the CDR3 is TGTGCCAGCAGCCCGAGGACAGAAGCCTACGAGCAGTACTTC. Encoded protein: CASSPRTEAYEQYF.

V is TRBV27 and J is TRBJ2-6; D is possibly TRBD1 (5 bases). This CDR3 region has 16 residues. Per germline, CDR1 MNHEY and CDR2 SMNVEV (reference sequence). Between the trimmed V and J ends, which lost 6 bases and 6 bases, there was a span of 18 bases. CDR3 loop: CASRPIRQSLANVLTF. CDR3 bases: TGTGCCAGCAGACCCATCAGACAGTCCTTGGCCAACGTCCTGACTTTC. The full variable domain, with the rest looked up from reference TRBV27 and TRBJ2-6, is EAQVTQNPRYLITVTGKKLTVTCSQNMNHEYMSWYRQDPGLGLRQIYYSMNVEVTDKGDVPEGYKVSRKEKRNFPLILESPSPNQTSLYFCASRPIRQSLANVLTFGAGSRLTVL.

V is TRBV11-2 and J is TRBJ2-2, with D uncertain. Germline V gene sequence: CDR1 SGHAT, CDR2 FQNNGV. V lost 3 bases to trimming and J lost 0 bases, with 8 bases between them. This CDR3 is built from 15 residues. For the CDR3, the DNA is TGTGCCAGCAGCTTGGGCATAACGAACACCGGGGAGCTGTTTTTT. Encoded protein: CASSLGITNTGELFF.

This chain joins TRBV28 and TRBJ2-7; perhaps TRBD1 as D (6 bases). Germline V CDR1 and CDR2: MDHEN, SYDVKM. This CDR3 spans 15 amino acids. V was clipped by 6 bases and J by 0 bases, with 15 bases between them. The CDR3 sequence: CASSPGHWSSYEQYF. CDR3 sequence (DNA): TGTGCCAGCAGCCCGGGACACTGGAGCTCCTACGAGCAGTACTTC.

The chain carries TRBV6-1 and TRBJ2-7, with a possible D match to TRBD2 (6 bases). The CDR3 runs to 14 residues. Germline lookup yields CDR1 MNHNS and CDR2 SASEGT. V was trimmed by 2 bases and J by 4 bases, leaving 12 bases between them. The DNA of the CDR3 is TGTGCCAGCAGTGAACGGGGGACGGGGTACGAGCAGTACTTC. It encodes CASSERGTGYEQYF.

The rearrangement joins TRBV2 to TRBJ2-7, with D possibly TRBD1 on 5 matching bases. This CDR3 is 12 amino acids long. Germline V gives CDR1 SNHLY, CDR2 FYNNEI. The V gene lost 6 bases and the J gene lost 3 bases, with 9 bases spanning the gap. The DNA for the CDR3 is TGTGCCAGCAGCGTAGACAGCTACGAGCAGTACTTC. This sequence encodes CASSVDSYEQYF.